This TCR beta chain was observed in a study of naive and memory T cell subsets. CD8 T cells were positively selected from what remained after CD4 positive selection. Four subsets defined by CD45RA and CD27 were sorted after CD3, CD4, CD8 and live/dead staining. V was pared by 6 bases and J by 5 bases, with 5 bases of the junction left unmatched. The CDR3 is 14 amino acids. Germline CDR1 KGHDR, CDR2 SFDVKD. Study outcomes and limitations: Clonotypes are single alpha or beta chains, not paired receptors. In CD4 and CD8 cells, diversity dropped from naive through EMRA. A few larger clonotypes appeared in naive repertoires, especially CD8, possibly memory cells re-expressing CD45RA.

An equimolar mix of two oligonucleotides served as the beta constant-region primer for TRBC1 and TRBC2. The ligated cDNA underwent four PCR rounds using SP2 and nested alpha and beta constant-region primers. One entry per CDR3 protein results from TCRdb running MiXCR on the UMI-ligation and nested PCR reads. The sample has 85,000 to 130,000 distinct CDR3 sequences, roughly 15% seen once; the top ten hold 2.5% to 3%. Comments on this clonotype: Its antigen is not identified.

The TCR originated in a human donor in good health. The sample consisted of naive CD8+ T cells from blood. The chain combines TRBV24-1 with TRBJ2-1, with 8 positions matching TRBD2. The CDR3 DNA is TGTGCCACCAGTACCGGGACTAGAAACAATGAGCAGTTCTTC. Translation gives CATSTGTRNNEQFF.